The present T cell receptor beta chain was sequenced within a study of preoperative IRX-2 immunotherapy in early breast cancer. V lost 6 bases, J lost 0 bases, and 17 bases stayed unmatched. Germline CDR1 MNHEY, CDR2 SMNVEV (reference sequence). The CDR3 length is 19 residues. The table came from immunoSEQ multiplex PCR; TCRdb's copy has only in-frame clones and leaves some out. The profile covers some 42,000 clones, with 65% to 90% appearing a single time and over 1.3% taken by the ten largest. The treatment: preoperative locoregional IRX-2 cytokine immunotherapy. This phase Ib study tested locoregional IRX-2 cytokine immunotherapy given before surgery.

The V call is TRBV27, the J call TRBJ2-1; 7 nucleotides agree with TRBD2. This receptor was taken from a human donor with breast cancer. The source material was lymph node tissue, sampled after IRX-2 immunotherapy. The CDR3 loop reads CASRIGRAGSSSSYNEQFF. CDR3 DNA: TGTGCCAGCAGGATCGGTCGAGCGGGGTCCTCGAGCTCCTACAATGAGCAGTTCTTC.